This passage covers 20 T cell receptor beta chains from one sample sequenced in a study of blood T cell repertoires in COVID-19. Sequencing used immunoSEQ multiplex PCR; TCRdb keeps in-frame clones, though not all of them. The table includes about 16,000 clones, about 89% detected once. The sequencing input was peripheral blood. The receptor source for this set is a man aged 55 to 70 with acute or convalescent COVID-19.

This chain uses TRBV5-5 with TRBJ1-5, with D possibly being TRBD1 (6 bases). This CDR3 comprises 18 residues. The ends were cut back, 0 bases at V and 1 base at J, with 17 bases in the middle. In germline, CDR1 is SGHKS, CDR2 YYEKEE (reference sequence). The CDR3, as DNA: TGTGCCAGCAGCTTGGAGCCAGGGCAGGGGTACAGCAATCAGCCCCAGCATTTT. Encoded protein: CASSLEPGQGYSNQPQHF.

V gene TRBV14 combines with J gene TRBJ2-2; D may be TRBD1 (6 bases). With 10 bases removed from V and 5 bases from J, the gap between germline ends came to 20 bases. Germline V gene data show CDR1 as SGHDN and CDR2 as FVKESK. The CDR3 runs 15 residues. The CDR3 coding sequence is TGTGCCACCAGAAGCACAGGGTCGAGGACCGGGGAGCTGTTTTTT. It translates to CATRSTGSRTGELFF.

The genes are TRBV7-9 and TRBJ1-2; 7 bases map to TRBD1. Per germline, CDR1 SEHNR and CDR2 FQNEAQ (reference sequence). CDR3 length: 14 residues. V gave up 6 bases and J gave up 4 bases; unmatched junction bases: 8. The CDR3 region is CASSPDRIVYGYTF. For the CDR3, the DNA is TGTGCCAGCAGTCCGGACAGGATAGTCTATGGCTACACCTTC.

The chain joins TRBV2 to TRBJ1-2; 7 bases are a match to TRBD1. Germline V gene sequence: CDR1 SNHLY, CDR2 FYNNEI. The CDR3 extends over 14 amino acids. Trimming removed 5 bases from V and 7 bases from J; junction bases left unmatched: 10. This CDR3 reads CASSRQDRESGYTF. CDR3 sequence (DNA): TGTGCCAGCAGTCGCCAAGACAGGGAGAGTGGCTACACCTTC.

The J gene is TRBJ2-1, the V gene TRBV4-1; 10 nucleotides align to TRBD2. CDR1 MGHRA and CDR2 YSYEKL come from the germline V gene. V trimming: 0 bases; J trimming: 11 bases; junction bases outside the gene matches: 10. This CDR3 has 16 amino acids. The CDR3 bases are TGCGCCAGCAGCCAAGAAGGAGCGGGGGGGCCGAGTAAGCAGTTCTTC. This translates into CASSQEGAGGPSKQFF.

This sequence joins TRBV15 and TRBJ2-1; no definite D call. Trimming removed 5 bases at V and 8 bases at J, with 7 bases between. Germline CDR1 reads LNHNV; CDR2 reads YYDKDF (reference sequence). The CDR3 covers 11 residues. The CDR3 here is CATSDLDEQFF. CDR3 nucleotides: TGTGCCACCAGCGACTTAGATGAGCAGTTCTTC.

A word on this clone: Distinct nucleotide sequences in the sample also encode this CDR3. The gene calls are TRBV30 and TRBJ1-5; TRBD1 is a possible D gene (5 bases). The CDR3 runs 13 residues. From germline, CDR1 is GTSNPN and CDR2 SVGIG (reference sequence). The V end was cut by 3 bases, the J end by 0 bases, with 6 bases between. The CDR3 bases are TGTGCCTGGAGCGGGGGTAGCAATCAGCCCCAGCATTTT. Translating gives CAWSGGSNQPQHF.

This CDR3 reads CASSKGQGTYEQYF. The CDR3 coding sequence is TGTGCCAGCAGCAAGGGACAGGGAACCTACGAGCAGTACTTC. The rearrangement uses TRBV7-8 and TRBJ2-7; the match to TRBD1 covers 9 bases. Unmatched junction bases numbered 4, after V lost 5 bases and J lost 2 bases. The CDR3 runs 14 residues. From germline, CDR1 is SGHVS and CDR2 FQNEAQ.

This clone was recorded only once. CDR3 sequence: CASSPLGGQGSGELFF. CDR3 DNA: TGTGCCAGCAGCCCCCTCGGGGGACAGGGATCCGGGGAGCTGTTTTTT. The chain recombines TRBV7-3 with TRBJ2-2; the match to TRBD1 covers 9 bases. Germline V lookup: CDR1 SGHTA, CDR2 FQGTGA. The junction had 10 bases not matched to a gene; V was cut back by 5 bases and J by 6 bases. This CDR3 comprises 16 residues. The full variable domain, in which reference TRBV7-3 and TRBJ2-2 provide the parts outside the CDR3, is GAGVSQTPSNKVTEKGKYVELRCDPISGHTALYWYRQSLGQGPEFLIYFQGTGAADDSGLPNDRFFAVRPEGSVSTLKIQRTERGDSAVYLCASSPLGGQGSGELFFGEGSRLTVL.

The chain uses TRBV24-1 and TRBJ2-1, with 7 bases aligning to TRBD2. V dropped 10 bases and J dropped 0; count of bases not matched to a gene: 8. The CDR3 is 15 residues long. Germline values: CDR1 KGHDR, CDR2 SFDVKD. DNA of the CDR3: TGTGCCACTAGCCCTTCTAGCGGCTCCTACAATGAGCAGTTCTTC. It is translated as CATSPSSGSYNEQFF.

The chain has TRBV19 and TRBJ2-5, with a weak D call TRBD1 (5 bases). Looked up from germline, CDR1 is LNHDA and CDR2 is SQIVND (reference sequence). With 7 bases removed from V and 5 bases from J, the gap between germline ends came to 20 bases. The CDR3 contains 15 residues. The CDR3 protein is CASTVQGGVWETQYF. The DNA for the CDR3 is TGTGCCAGTACTGTCCAGGGCGGCGTTTGGGAGACCCAGTACTTC.

The chain recombines TRBV28 with TRBJ2-7, with 8 bases matching TRBD1. The germline CDR1 and CDR2 sequences are MDHEN and SYDVKM. V dropped 4 bases and J dropped 5; count of bases not matched to a gene: 7. The CDR3 is made up of 14 amino acids. Here the CDR3 reads CASSSRTGRNEQYF. The CDR3 DNA reads TGTGCCAGCAGTTCCCGGACAGGGAGGAACGAGCAGTACTTC.

The chain has TRBV6-5 and TRBJ1-2; D perhaps matches TRBD1 (5 bases). Per germline, CDR1 MNHEY and CDR2 SVGAGI. Trimming stripped 5 bases from V and 4 bases from J, with 11 bases between. The CDR3 length is 13 residues. The CDR3 DNA is TGTGCCAGCAGTCCAGGGTTTAGCTATGGCTACACCTTC. Its protein product is CASSPGFSYGYTF.

V is TRBV27 and J is TRBJ2-7; maybe TRBD2 (5 bases). V gave up 5 bases and J gave up 3 bases, with 14 bases separating them. The germline V gene encodes CDR1 MNHEY and CDR2 SMNVEV (reference sequence). The CDR3 contains 14 residues. The CDR3 bases are TGTGCCAGCAGTCGATACAGCGGCAACTACGAGCAGTACTTC. Translated: CASSRYSGNYEQYF.

The chain has TRBV3-1 (or the pseudogene TRBV3-2) and TRBJ2-4, with 11 bases fitting TRBD2. The J segment lost 8 bases and the V segment lost 1 base, leaving 7 bases of the junction unmatched. Germline V gene data show CDR1 as LGHDT and CDR2 as YNNKEL (reference sequence). The CDR3 consists of 16 residues. CDR3: CASSQGTSGRLDIQYF. DNA of the CDR3: TGTGCCAGCAGCCAAGGAACTAGCGGGAGATTAGACATTCAGTACTTC.

The chain uses TRBV12-3 or TRBV12-4 and TRBJ2-5, with unresolved D. Trimming removed 3 bases at V and 1 base at J, with 6 bases between. The CDR3 has 13 amino acids. The CDR3 sequence is CASSFVFQETQYF. CDR3 DNA: TGTGCCAGCAGTTTCGTTTTCCAAGAGACCCAGTACTTC.

V gene TRBV28 combines with J gene TRBJ1-5, with D maybe TRBD1 (6 bases). The CDR3 covers 15 residues. CDR1 is MDHEN, CDR2 SYDVKM, per germline. V lost 4 bases, J lost 6 bases, and 16 bases lay in between. CDR3 protein: CASSSPGTRVQPQHF. CDR3 in DNA: TGTGCCAGCAGTTCACCCGGGACAAGGGTTCAGCCCCAGCATTTT.

J is TRBJ2-2 and V is TRBV10-3; the match to TRBD2 covers 12 bases. Germline V gene data show CDR1 as ENHRY and CDR2 as SYGVKD. The CDR3 covers 17 residues. Losses at the gene ends were 0 bases for V and 7 bases for J; bases not matched to a gene: 6. The CDR3 DNA is TGTGCCATCAGTGAGTCGAGACTAGCGGGAGTCAACGGGGAGCTGTTTTTT. This codes for CAISESRLAGVNGELFF.

As regards this clone: A junction boundary mismatches the germline segment, possibly from a read error. The rearrangement links TRBV3-1 (or the pseudogene TRBV3-2) to TRBJ2-7; tentatively, D is TRBD1 (5 bases). This CDR3 is 12 amino acids long. The germline V gene encodes CDR1 LGHDT and CDR2 YNNKEL (reference sequence). CDR3 DNA: TGTGCCAGCAGCCAGGGGCCAGGTCCTTTAGACTTC. Translated, it gives CASSQGPGPLDF.

The rearrangement joins TRBV24-1 to TRBJ2-5; no clear D gene. The CDR3 extends over 14 amino acids. Germline values: CDR1 KGHDR, CDR2 SFDVKD. V lost 3 bases, J lost 5 bases, and 12 bases lay in between. The CDR3 DNA is TGTGCCACCAGTGATCCGAGGCCCGGGGAGACCCAGTACTTC. Encoded protein: CATSDPRPGETQYF.